Detailed here is one TCR beta chain. Its antigen remains unknown. This sample was included in a study of cytomegalovirus exposure and HLA in healthy donors. Study-wide results and caveats: The authors enumerated 150 to 200 TCR beta chains as linked to cytomegalovirus.

PCR amplification relied on 60 Vbeta primers (plus 13 Jbeta primers). Data came from immunoSEQ multiplex PCR; TCRdb stores just in-frame clones and leaves some out. Of around 99,000 clones listed, 73% are singletons. Sequencing used PBMCs. The TCR originated in a man aged 35 to 55 in good health and CMV-seronegative.

The CDR3 region is CASTVLAGGTYEQYF. The CDR3 DNA reads TGTGCCAGCACCGTACTAGCGGGGGGGACCTACGAGCAGTACTTC. The gene calls are TRBV6-5 and TRBJ2-7, with 13 positions matching TRBD2. This CDR3 spans 15 amino acids. The ends lost 7 bases at V and 2 bases at J; junction bases unmatched: 5. CDR1 and CDR2 from the germline V gene are MNHEY and SVGAGI.